These 32 T cell receptor beta chains were all obtained from the same sample, sequenced in a study of T cell responses to AZD1222 COVID-19 vaccine (dated by TCRdb to about 2021). The library was built by means of the immunoSEQ multiplex PCR assay. This immuneACCESS table, as held by TCRdb, lists in-frame sequences with V and J called but not all clones. Of the missing ones, under half trace to an unresolved V gene in checked studies; the others have no known cause. The sample table records 110,000 to 150,000 clones; over 75% of these occur just once. The top ten clonotypes cover more than 1.5% of the sample. Explained via the paper, the time point label denotes: baseline before first vaccination. The sample in question was peripheral blood, obtained on day 0 of AZD1222 vaccination. These receptors came from an adult in good health.

This chain uses TRBV5-6 with TRBJ1-6; tentatively, D is TRBD1 (6 bases). The germline V gene has CDR1 SGHDT and CDR2 YYEEEE. V was shortened by 1 base and J by 7 bases, with 12 bases between the two germline ends. This CDR3 comprises 15 residues. CDR3 DNA: TGTGCCAGCAGCTTGATGTGGCAGGGGAATTCACCCCTCCACTTT. It encodes CASSLMWQGNSPLHF.

V is TRBV7-9 and J is TRBJ2-1; the match to TRBD2 covers 11 bases. V lost 5 bases, J lost 5 bases, and 14 bases stayed unmatched. The CDR3 has 18 amino acids. Germline V CDR1 and CDR2: SEHNR, FQNEAQ (reference sequence). Here the CDR3 DNA reads TGTGCCAGCAGCCTAGACGACCCGCTAGCGGGAGGAAACAATGAGCAGTTCTTC. This sequence encodes CASSLDDPLAGGNNEQFF.

The V and J genes are TRBV6-1 and TRBJ2-7; D is undetermined. Trimming took 2 bases from V and 0 from J, leaving 26 bases between them. The CDR3 extends over 20 amino acids. Germline values: CDR1 MNHNS, CDR2 SASEGT. CDR3 DNA sequence: TGTGCCAGCAGTGAAACTCGGATGAAAGGGTTATTGACTCGCTCCTACGAGCAGTACTTC. This sequence encodes CASSETRMKGLLTRSYEQYF.

The chain is built from TRBV30 and TRBJ2-7, with D tentatively TRBD2 (5 bases). CDR1 and CDR2 from the germline V gene are GTSNPN and SVGIG (reference sequence). The V end was cut by 1 base, the J end by 2 bases, with 12 bases between. This CDR3 contains 14 residues. CDR3 sequence reads: CAWSDTARAYEQYF. DNA of the CDR3: TGTGCCTGGAGTGACACCGCGAGGGCCTACGAGCAGTACTTC.

The genes are TRBV6-1 and TRBJ1-3, with D possibly matching TRBD1 (5 bases). The V end lost 2 bases, the J end lost 1 base, and 6 bases lay between the germline ends. There are 14 residues in the CDR3. Germline V gene lookup returns CDR1 MNHNS and CDR2 SASEGT. The CDR3 spells CASSERTSGNTIYF. In DNA, the CDR3 is TGTGCCAGCAGTGAAAGGACATCTGGAAACACCATATATTTT.

This chain links TRBV5-5 with TRBJ1-2; a possible D gene is TRBD1 (6 bases). This CDR3 spans 15 amino acids. The germline V gene encodes CDR1 SGHKS and CDR2 YYEKEE (reference sequence). Trimming took off 4 bases at V and 6 bases at J, with 19 bases between the two ends. CDR3 residues: CASSGTAQGIDGYTF. CDR3 in DNA: TGTGCCAGCAGCGGCACGGCACAGGGTATCGATGGCTACACCTTC.

This clone was counted once. The gene calls are TRBV11-2 and TRBJ1-4; D is uncertain. Trimming left V 3 bases short and J 2 bases short, with 7 bases between. Germline V gene data show CDR1 as SGHAT and CDR2 as FQNNGV. The CDR3 has 14 amino acids. CDR3 nucleotide sequence: TGTGCCAGCAGCTTTGAGTCCACTAATGAAAAACTGTTTTTT. Translation gives CASSFESTNEKLFF. Looking up the rest from reference TRBV11-2 and TRBJ1-4 gives the full variable domain: EAGVAQSPRYKIIEKRQSVAFWCNPISGHATLYWYQQILGQGPKLLIQFQNNGVVDDSQLPKDRFSAERLKGVDSTLKIQPAKLEDSAVYLCASSFESTNEKLFFGSGTQLSVL.

The gene calls are TRBV2 and TRBJ2-7; 11 bases are a match to TRBD2. The length of the CDR3 is 14 residues. Germline loops: CDR1 SNHLY, CDR2 FYNNEI. With V trimmed by 8 bases and J by 4 bases, 7 bases remained unmatched. The chain's CDR3 is CASQFLAGGYEQYF. CDR3 nucleotides: TGTGCCAGCCAGTTCCTAGCGGGGGGATACGAGCAGTACTTC.

This chain connects TRBV27 to TRBJ1-5; TRBD1 is a possible D gene (5 bases). Germline lookup yields CDR1 MNHEY and CDR2 SMNVEV (reference sequence). Trimming took 4 bases from V and 0 from J, leaving 13 bases between them. The CDR3 totals 16 residues. The CDR3 coding sequence is TGTGCCAGCAGTTCACTCGGGACCTATAGCAATCAGCCCCAGCATTTT. Amino acids: CASSSLGTYSNQPQHF.

The V gene is TRBV7-9, the J gene TRBJ1-5, with 10 bases lining up with TRBD1. The germline V gene has CDR1 SEHNR and CDR2 FQNEAQ (reference sequence). This CDR3 spans 15 amino acids. Trimming at V came to 5 bases and at J to 5 bases, leaving 6 bases not matched to a gene. The CDR3 sequence is CASSRQGARHQPQHF. Here the CDR3 DNA reads TGTGCCAGCAGCCGACAGGGGGCGCGTCATCAGCCCCAGCATTTT.

Only one count was recorded for this clone. V and J are TRBV11-3 and TRBJ1-5; no definite D call. V gave up 8 bases and J gave up 0 bases, with 17 bases separating them. There are 16 residues in the CDR3. Germline V gives CDR1 SGHNT, CDR2 YENEEA. Written as DNA, the CDR3 is TGTGCCAGCTGGCACGGTCCTCCCGATAGCAATCAGCCCCAGCATTTT. Its protein product is CASWHGPPDSNQPQHF.

This chain connects TRBV14 to TRBJ2-6, with 9 bases matching TRBD2. The CDR3 extends over 19 amino acids. Germline V gene data show CDR1 as SGHDN and CDR2 as FVKESK. Trimming took 6 bases from V and 0 from J; bases not matched to a gene: 12. CDR3 coding DNA: TGTGCCAGCAGACCCCTCTGGCGGGGGGGGTCCTCTGGGGCCAACGTCCTGACTTTC. It is translated as CASRPLWRGGSSGANVLTF.

The rearrangement uses TRBV6-5 and TRBJ1-4; possible D gene TRBD1, 5 bases. V was cut by 4 bases and J by 5 bases, with 11 bases left in between. This CDR3 spans 14 amino acids. CDR1 and CDR2 from the germline V gene are MNHEY and SVGAGI. The CDR3 loop reads CASSSPGRNEKLFF. For the CDR3, the DNA is TGTGCCAGCAGTTCACCGGGACGGAATGAAAAACTGTTTTTT.

The chain carries TRBV11-3 and TRBJ1-1; no definite D call. The CDR3 covers 14 residues. Trimming took off 5 bases at V and 0 bases at J, with 10 bases between the two ends. In germline, CDR1 is SGHNT, CDR2 YENEEA. The CDR3 sequence is CASSIGRMNTEAFF. CDR3 nucleotide sequence: TGTGCCAGCAGCATCGGACGGATGAACACTGAAGCTTTCTTT.

The J gene is TRBJ2-7, the V gene TRBV9, with D tentatively TRBD2 (7 bases). This CDR3 comprises 14 residues. Germline CDR1 is SGDLS and CDR2 is YYNGEE. V was shortened by 0 bases and J by 5 bases, with 12 bases between the two germline ends. CDR3 loop: CASSVGERDNEQYF. In DNA, the CDR3 is TGTGCCAGCAGCGTAGGGGAGCGGGACAACGAGCAGTACTTC.

The sample holds one count of this clone. J is TRBJ2-1 and V is TRBV19; D gene ambiguous. From germline, CDR1 is LNHDA and CDR2 SQIVND (reference sequence). The V and J ends lost 3 bases and 6 bases respectively, with 12 bases between them. The CDR3 loop spans 14 amino acids. The CDR3 DNA reads TGTGCCAGTAGTATTTGGCACGGCGGCAATGAGCAGTTCTTC. It specifies CASSIWHGGNEQFF.

The gene calls are TRBV27 and TRBJ1-5; D is unclear. CDR1 is MNHEY and CDR2 is SMNVEV in the germline V gene (reference sequence). The CDR3 contains 14 residues. The ends were cut back, 6 bases at V and 1 base at J, with 10 bases in the middle. The CDR3 region is CASRQLESNQPQHF. The CDR3 region has the DNA TGTGCCAGCAGGCAGCTAGAAAGCAATCAGCCCCAGCATTTT.

CDR3 amino acids: CASSEGKGTGIRQPQHF. The CDR3 bases are TGTGCCAGCAGCGAAGGAAAAGGGACAGGGATACGTCAGCCCCAGCATTTT. The chain links TRBV7-9 to TRBJ1-5; 9 positions match TRBD1. The CDR3 runs 17 residues. The trim removed 5 bases at V and 6 bases at J, leaving 14 bases unmatched. Germline CDR1 is SEHNR and CDR2 is FQNEAQ (reference sequence).

The chain joins TRBV19 to TRBJ1-1, with D possibly TRBD1 on 5 matching bases. Germline loops: CDR1 LNHDA, CDR2 SQIVND (reference sequence). The CDR3 has 14 amino acids. With 8 bases removed from V and 6 bases from J, the gap between germline ends came to 19 bases. The CDR3 DNA is TGTGCCAGTGGGTATCCAGGGACCTCATCTGAAGCTTTCTTT. Protein: CASGYPGTSSEAFF.

This clone was detected once. The chain has TRBV27 and TRBJ2-1; 14 bases map to TRBD2. Germline V CDR1 and CDR2: MNHEY, SMNVEV (reference sequence). The CDR3 spans 16 residues. The trim removed 4 bases at V and 9 bases at J, leaving 8 bases unmatched. CDR3 bases: TGTGCCAGCAGTTCCCCGGGGACTAGCGGGGGAGGTGAGCAGTTCTTC. This sequence encodes CASSSPGTSGGGEQFF.

This chain links TRBV18 with TRBJ2-7; TRBD1 agrees at 8 bases. The length of the CDR3 is 15 residues. Germline CDR1 KGHSH, CDR2 LQKENI. J gave up 2 bases and V 3 bases, and 6 bases lay outside the gene matches. This chain's CDR3 is CASSPVGTGPYEQYF. DNA of the CDR3: TGTGCCAGCTCACCTGTCGGGACAGGCCCCTACGAGCAGTACTTC.

For the CDR3, the DNA is TGCGCCAGCGCATACAGGGCAACTAATGAAAAACTGTTTTTT. It translates to CASAYRATNEKLFF. The V gene is TRBV5-1, the J gene TRBJ1-4, with D perhaps TRBD1 (6 bases). This CDR3 region has 14 residues. The germline gives CDR1 SGHRS, CDR2 YFSETQ. V lost 7 bases and J lost 0, with 10 bases in between.

Remarks on this clone: The sample has other DNA sequences that encode this CDR3 too. V gene TRBV12-3 or TRBV12-4 combines with J gene TRBJ1-1; possible D gene TRBD1, 5 bases. Deletions cut 3 bases from V and 1 base from J, with 6 bases between. The CDR3 has 13 residues. The CDR3, as DNA: TGTGCCAGCAGTTTGAGGGGGAACACTGAAGCTTTCTTT. Translated: CASSLRGNTEAFF.

This clone was observed once. The rearrangement links TRBV5-5 to TRBJ2-7; D uncertain. This CDR3 is 13 amino acids long. Germline V CDR1 and CDR2: SGHKS, YYEKEE (reference sequence). V lost 1 base to trimming and J lost 2 bases, with 7 bases between them. In nucleotides, the CDR3 is TGTGCCAGCAGCTTGAGATCGGCCTACGAGCAGTACTTC. It translates to CASSLRSAYEQYF. Filled out from reference TRBV5-5 and TRBJ2-7, the complete variable domain reads DAGVTQSPTHLIKTRGQQVTLRCSPISGHKSVSWYQQVLGQGPQFIFQYYEKEERGRGNFPDRFSARQFPNYSSELNVNALLLGDSALYLCASSLRSAYEQYFGPGTRLTVT.

By share of the sample, this clone is medium-sized. This sequence joins TRBV6-5 and TRBJ1-1; D gene ambiguous. Germline CDR1 and CDR2: MNHEY and SVGAGI. Trimming shortened V by 1 base and J by 7 bases, and 7 bases separated the two germline ends. The CDR3 loop spans 12 amino acids. The CDR3 DNA reads TGTGCCAGCAGTTACTTTCAAAATGAAGCTTTCTTT. It codes for CASSYFQNEAFF.

This clone appeared a few times. This chain joins TRBV5-6 and TRBJ1-1; TRBD1 is a possible D gene (6 bases). CDR3 length: 12 amino acids. V shed 3 bases and J shed 6 bases, with 9 bases lying between them. Germline V gene sequence: CDR1 SGHDT, CDR2 YYEEEE. CDR3 bases: TGTGCCAGCAGCTACAGGGATCCTGAAGCTTTCTTT. Translation gives CASSYRDPEAFF.

The CDR3 DNA is TGTGCCAGCGCGCGGGGAAGCTATGGCTACACCTTC. Translated: CASARGSYGYTF. The V gene is TRBV12-3 or TRBV12-4, the J gene TRBJ1-2, with D unclear. This CDR3 contains 12 residues. V gave up 8 bases and J gave up 4 bases, with 11 bases separating them.

The chain couples TRBV18 to TRBJ1-1, with unresolved D. Trimming stripped 4 bases from V and 4 bases from J, with 7 bases between. Germline values: CDR1 KGHSH, CDR2 LQKENI. The CDR3 is 12 residues long. Here the CDR3 reads CASSQETTEAFF. CDR3 sequence (DNA): TGTGCCAGCTCACAGGAAACCACTGAAGCTTTCTTT.

This chain connects TRBV6-5 to TRBJ2-7; 8 bases match TRBD2. CDR3 length: 13 residues. J lost 2 bases, V lost 5 bases, and 2 bases had no gene match. Germline-derived CDR1 and CDR2 are MNHEY and SVGAGI. The CDR3 nucleotides are TGTGCCAGCAGTCGGGAGGGCACCTACGAGCAGTACTTC. Translation gives CASSREGTYEQYF.

The rearrangement links TRBV15 to TRBJ1-4; D unresolved. V lost 4 bases, J lost 0 bases, and 6 bases lay in between. CDR3 size: 14 residues. Germline V gene lookup returns CDR1 LNHNV and CDR2 YYDKDF (reference sequence). CDR3 amino acids: CATSKEPTNEKLFF. CDR3 bases: TGTGCCACCAGCAAGGAACCAACTAATGAAAAACTGTTTTTT.

In regard to this clone: The sample carries other DNA sequences with the same CDR3. The gene calls are TRBV28 and TRBJ2-7; TRBD1 agrees at 11 bases. The CDR3 extends over 15 amino acids. With 3 bases clipped from V and 3 bases from J, the junction kept 4 bases outside the gene matches. CDR1 is MDHEN and CDR2 is SYDVKM in the germline V gene. CDR3 DNA: TGTGCCAGCAGTTTGGCCGGGACAGGGGGCTACGAGCAGTACTTC. Amino acid sequence: CASSLAGTGGYEQYF.

The J gene is TRBJ1-4, the V gene TRBV6-1, with D perhaps TRBD1 (5 bases). Germline V gene sequence: CDR1 MNHNS, CDR2 SASEGT. V lost 4 bases to trimming and J lost 0 bases, with 12 bases between them. The CDR3 extends over 16 amino acids. CDR3 DNA sequence: TGTGCCAGCAGTGTAGGGGCAGCAGCAACTAATGAAAAACTGTTTTTT. Translating it yields CASSVGAAATNEKLFF.